The entry below gives a single T cell receptor (beta chain) sequence along with its context. Germline values: CDR1 MGHRA, CDR2 YSYEKL. The CDR3 covers 14 residues. V lost 0 bases and J lost 10, with 10 bases in between. The study drew participants aged about 18 to 95 years from under 30 US areas. The study assigned cohorts using participant-reported clinical history. In the original analysis: Estimated nucleated cell counts came from reference gene primer amplification. Repertoires were generated with immunoSEQ multiplex PCR, while TCRdb's copy carries only in-frame clones and drops some. V, J and clone size were drawn from that table, and D and trimming were deduced from the DNA. This sample yields under 300,000 clones, of which approximately 82% are seen a single time; over 12% belongs to the top ten. The record originates from a study of blood T cell repertoires in COVID-19. Across the whole study: Samples representing acute and convalescent COVID-19 were sourced from the United States, Italy and Spain.

What was sequenced was PBMCs or T cells enriched from blood (not recorded which). This clonotype originated in a man aged 35 to 55 who had recovered from COVID-19. This chain uses TRBV4-1 with TRBJ1-6; D might be TRBD1 (5 bases). The CDR3 spells CASSQEGEGSPLHF. In nucleotides, the CDR3 is TGCGCCAGCAGCCAAGAAGGGGAGGGCTCACCCCTCCACTTT.